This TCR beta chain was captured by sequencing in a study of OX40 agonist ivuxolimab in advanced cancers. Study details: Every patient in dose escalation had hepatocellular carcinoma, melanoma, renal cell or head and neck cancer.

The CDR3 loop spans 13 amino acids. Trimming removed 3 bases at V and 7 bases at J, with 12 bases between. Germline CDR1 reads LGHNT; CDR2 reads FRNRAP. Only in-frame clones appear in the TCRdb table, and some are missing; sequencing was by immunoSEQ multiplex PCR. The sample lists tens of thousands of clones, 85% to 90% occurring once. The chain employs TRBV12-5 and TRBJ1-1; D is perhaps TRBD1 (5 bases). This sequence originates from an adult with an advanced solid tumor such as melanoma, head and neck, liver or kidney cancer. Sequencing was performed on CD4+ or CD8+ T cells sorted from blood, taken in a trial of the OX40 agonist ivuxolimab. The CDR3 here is CASGFGRQFEAFF. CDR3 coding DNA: TGTGCTAGTGGTTTCGGTAGACAGTTTGAAGCTTTCTTT. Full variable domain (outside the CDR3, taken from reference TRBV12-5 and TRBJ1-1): DARVTQTPRHKVTEMGQEVTMRCQPILGHNTVFWYRQTMMQGLELLAYFRNRAPLDDSGMPKDRFSAEMPDATLATLKIQPSEPRDSAVYFCASGFGRQFEAFFGQGTRLTVV.